This record looks at one T cell receptor beta chain sequence and its context. Antigen unknown. PCR primers comprised 60 Vbeta and 13 Jbeta primers. TCRdb's table, derived via immunoSEQ multiplex PCR, lists solely in-frame clones and lacks some. This sample has 150,000 or so clones, with less than 85% found just once. This sample stems from a study of cytomegalovirus exposure and HLA in healthy donors. Study-wide points: Presence/absence analyses assumed roughly uniform sequencing depth across donors. Previous analysis showed most TCR beta V segments were productive about 87% or about 30% of the time. The study designated fewer than 200 TCR beta chains cytomegalovirus-associated.

This cohort consisted of healthy bone marrow donors. The receptor was isolated from a woman aged 55-69 years in good health and CMV-seropositive. Source material: PBMCs.

This CDR3 is CASSLTGRENNEQFF. As DNA, the CDR3 is TGTGCCAGCAGTTTAACGGGGAGGGAAAACAATGAGCAGTTCTTC. This sequence joins TRBV27 and TRBJ2-1; 7 nucleotides agree with TRBD2. Germline CDR1 and CDR2: MNHEY and SMNVEV (reference sequence). V shed 2 bases and J 5 bases; nucleotides not matched to a gene: 6. The CDR3 is 15 amino acids.